This T cell receptor beta chain was identified during a study of graft-versus-host responses after intestinal transplantation. The wider study: Recipients across the board were started on anti-thymocyte globulin induction, then kept on tacrolimus and steroids for 2 to 4 years.

Study results and limitations: Maximum circulating GvH clone levels tracked with early post-transplant HvG decreases. Present in recipient marrow, GvH clones included some that appeared first in ileum or blood. Some patients had graft-donor T cell macrochimerism, and their allografts showed high graft-versus-host to host-versus-graft clonal ratios.

This clone was picked up a small number of times. The antigen is not known. The V gene lost 5 bases and the J gene lost 2 bases, with 14 bases spanning the gap. The CDR3 is 15 amino acids. The V gene's germline CDR1 is MGHRA and CDR2 YSYEKL. Sequencing used immunoSEQ multiplex PCR; TCRdb keeps in-frame clones, though not all of them. The sample has 100,000 to 120,000 clones, 90% to 95% seen once. The V gene is TRBV4-1, the J gene TRBJ2-3; D is perhaps TRBD1 (5 bases). Here the sequenced sample was unstimulated CD8+ T cells sorted from spleen or lymph node cells, taken before intestinal transplant. This TCR came from a human donor who received an intestinal transplant. CDR3 nucleotides: TGCGCCAGCAGCGGACCGCGGACAAACACAGATACGCAGTATTTT. Protein product: CASSGPRTNTDTQYF.